The entry below describes one TCR beta chain. The antigen is undetermined. These data originate in a study of regulatory T cells in long-lasting Graves disease. The germline V gene encodes CDR1 LGHNT and CDR2 FRNRAP. This CDR3 region has 15 residues. V was clipped by 0 bases and J by 0 bases, with 9 bases between them. As to time point: newly diagnosed GD, antithyroid drugs for less than 3 months. RNA from PBMCs was the source of the TCR library. With iRepertoire HTBI primers and Arm-PCR of CDR3 regions, TCR beta libraries were built. TCRdb analysed the multiplex PCR reads with MiXCR anew, one entry per CDR3 protein. The repertoire consists of hundreds of thousands of distinct CDR3 sequences, with roughly 15% occurring once and the leading ten covering more than 20%. General observations from the study: Relative to new patients (under 1,000), persistent patients exhibited greater sharing of public clonotypes (approximately 3,000). Having only a small sample size may have limited accuracy.

These same data were also listed under a study on T cells in Graves' hyperthyroidism and ophthalmopathy. That paper notes: Most thyroid-expanded clonotypes above 0.001 were also found in blood.

The sample here was peripheral blood mononuclear cells (PBMCs), taken at new diagnosis, from a patient treated with antithyroid drugs. The chain links TRBV12-5 to TRBJ2-7; D is ambiguous. The sequence derives from a woman between 40 and 65 years old with Graves disease. The CDR3 spells CASGLVLHSSYEQYF. The CDR3 coding sequence is TGTGCTAGTGGTTTGGTACTTCACAGCTCCTACGAGCAGTACTTC.